The TCR beta chain under discussion was sequenced for a study of blood T cell repertoires in COVID-19. Study context: Collection of acute and convalescent COVID-19 samples took place in the United States, Italy and Spain.

Donors were grouped by their self-reported clinical history. The assay was immunoSEQ multiplex PCR, and TCRdb's table has in-frame clones only and misses some. The profile shows around 250,000 clones, about four fifths of them singletons. Germline loops: CDR1 LNHNV, CDR2 YYDKDF (reference sequence). The CDR3 has 14 amino acids. The ends were cut back, 5 bases at V and 13 bases at J, with 18 bases in the middle. The sequenced sample was PBMCs or T cells enriched from blood (not recorded which). This receptor was obtained from a man aged 35 to 55 who had been exposed to COVID-19. The J gene is TRBJ1-6, the V gene TRBV15, with D tentatively TRBD1 (6 bases). CDR3 in DNA: TGTGCCACCAGCCCCCGGGACATGGGATCCCCCCTCCACTTT. It is translated as CATSPRDMGSPLHF.